These 19 T cell receptor beta chains originate from one sample sequenced in a study of pediatric ulcerative colitis. Measured with immunoSEQ multiplex PCR; TCRdb has only the in-frame clones, and not every one. The data contain 45,000 to 55,000 clones, 78% of them singletons. The rectum was sampled with one to two pinch biopsies at colonoscopy. The sample consisted of gut tissue. The receptor set was obtained from a girl aged 10-17 years with moderate ulcerative colitis.

The V call is TRBV11-3, the J call TRBJ2-1; 9 positions agree with TRBD2. Germline CDR1 and CDR2: SGHNT and YENEEA. The trim removed 0 bases at V and 2 bases at J, leaving 2 bases unmatched. This CDR3 contains 16 residues. The CDR3 DNA reads as TGTGCCAGCAGCTTAGAGACTAGCGGAACCTACAATGAGCAGTTCTTC. This codes for CASSLETSGTYNEQFF.

The chain links TRBV19 to TRBJ2-2, with 8 nucleotides matching TRBD2. The CDR3 is 16 residues long. The germline V gene has CDR1 LNHDA and CDR2 SQIVND (reference sequence). Trimming removed 4 bases from V and 4 bases from J; junction bases left unmatched: 8. The CDR3: CASSSGLALGTGELFF. The CDR3 DNA is TGTGCCAGTAGTAGTGGACTAGCTCTGGGCACCGGGGAGCTGTTTTTT.

J is TRBJ2-1 and V is TRBV10-1; 9 bases are shared with TRBD2. CDR1 and CDR2 (germline): WNHNN, SYGVQD (reference sequence). V lost 4 bases to trimming and J lost 7 bases; unmatched junction nucleotides: 17. This CDR3 has 18 residues. For the CDR3, the DNA is TGCGCCAGCAGTGGAAGCCTGACGGGCGGGAGGGCCGGAAATGAGCAGTTCTTC. Translating gives CASSGSLTGGRAGNEQFF.

The chain employs TRBV28 and TRBJ2-7; a possible D gene is TRBD1 (6 bases). There are 13 residues in the CDR3. Trimming took 4 bases from V and 2 from J, leaving 9 bases between them. Germline V gives CDR1 MDHEN, CDR2 SYDVKM. The CDR3 here is CASSSGQTYEQYF. The CDR3 nucleotides are TGTGCCAGCAGTTCAGGACAGACCTACGAGCAGTACTTC.

In the case of this clone: This sample also contains other DNA sequences that code for the same CDR3. The gene calls are TRBV19 and TRBJ1-1, with D perhaps matching TRBD1 (5 bases). Germline CDR1 LNHDA, CDR2 SQIVND (reference sequence). The CDR3 contains 14 residues. Deletions cut 3 bases from V and 2 bases from J, with 10 bases between. The CDR3 loop reads CASSIGDANTEAFF. The CDR3 nucleotides are TGTGCCAGTAGTATCGGGGACGCCAACACTGAAGCTTTCTTT.

The V gene is TRBV7-8, the J gene TRBJ1-6; 8 nucleotides line up with TRBD1. The germline V gene has CDR1 SGHVS and CDR2 FQNEAQ. Trimming removed 6 bases from V and 1 base from J; junction bases left unmatched: 8. The CDR3 is 17 residues long. CDR3 bases: TGTGCCAGCAGTTCACCACAGGGGGGTTCCTATAATTCACCCCTCCACTTT. This translates into CASSSPQGGSYNSPLHF.

The V and J genes are TRBV29-1 and TRBJ2-7; a possible D gene is TRBD2 (6 bases). CDR1 is SQVTM, CDR2 ANQGSEA, per germline. V lost 5 bases to trimming and J lost 4 bases, with 12 bases between them. This CDR3 contains 12 residues. The CDR3 bases are TGCAGCGTTTGGGTAGCGGCATACGAGCAGTACTTC. Encoded protein: CSVWVAAYEQYF.

This chain joins TRBV7-3 and TRBJ1-1; a weak D match, TRBD1 (5 bases). V shed 1 base and J shed 5 bases, with 14 bases lying between them. Germline V gene sequence: CDR1 SGHTA, CDR2 FQGTGA. CDR3 size: 15 residues. The CDR3 here is CASSLNGGEGTEAFF. DNA of the CDR3: TGTGCCAGCAGCTTAAATGGAGGGGAGGGGACTGAAGCTTTCTTT.

The genes are TRBV7-2 and TRBJ2-1; TRBD2 aligns across 15 bases. Germline CDR1 and CDR2: SGHTA and FQGNSA. The CDR3 consists of 17 residues. The trim removed 5 bases at V and 6 bases at J, leaving 8 bases unmatched. The chain's CDR3 is CASSTGLAGGFSNEQFF. DNA of the CDR3: TGTGCCAGCAGCACGGGACTAGCGGGAGGATTTAGCAATGAGCAGTTCTTC.

This chain joins TRBV23-1 and TRBJ1-4; D may be TRBD1 (5 bases). Being an ORF, TRBV23-1 has a function that is uncertain. The CDR3 has 15 amino acids. Between the trimmed V and J ends, which lost 4 bases and 6 bases, there was a span of 15 bases. CDR3 DNA: TGCGCCAGCAGTCCTGGGAGGGGAGGCGATGAAAAACTGTTTTTT. Its translation: CASSPGRGGDEKLFF.

This clone has just a few counts. The chain employs TRBV30 and TRBJ1-5, with a possible D match to TRBD1 (6 bases). V was clipped by 3 bases and J by 5 bases, with 14 bases between them. Looked up from germline, CDR1 is GTSNPN and CDR2 is SVGIG (reference sequence). The CDR3 extends over 14 amino acids. The CDR3 protein is CAWSGGGDYQPQHF. The CDR3 nucleotides are TGTGCCTGGAGCGGAGGGGGAGATTATCAGCCCCAGCATTTT.

This clone was detected only a few times. The CDR3 loop is CASSFSDRGGVGYTF. For the CDR3, the DNA is TGTGCCAGCAGTTTTTCTGACAGGGGAGGGGTCGGCTACACCTTC. The chain couples TRBV28 to TRBJ1-2; TRBD1 aligns across 8 bases. The CDR3 has 15 amino acids. The germline CDR1 and CDR2 sequences are MDHEN and SYDVKM. V trimming: 3 bases; J trimming: 8 bases; junction bases outside the gene matches: 11.

This chain uses TRBV19 with TRBJ1-5; 9 bases match TRBD1. Trimming removed 4 bases from V and 7 bases from J; junction bases left unmatched: 11. The germline V gene encodes CDR1 LNHDA and CDR2 SQIVND (reference sequence). The CDR3 runs 16 residues. CDR3 nucleotides: TGTGCCAGTAGTAGTTACCGGGACAGGGTCGGGCAGCCCCAGCATTTT. Protein: CASSSYRDRVGQPQHF.

The chain links TRBV11-2 to TRBJ1-1; D ambiguous. The CDR3 runs 14 residues. The V and J ends lost 5 bases and 0 bases respectively, with 10 bases between them. Germline CDR1 SGHAT, CDR2 FQNNGV. In nucleotides, the CDR3 is TGTGCCAGCAGCGCAGTGACGGTGAACACTGAAGCTTTCTTT. Encoded protein: CASSAVTVNTEAFF. The whole variable domain, filled in from reference TRBV11-2 and TRBJ1-1, reads EAGVAQSPRYKIIEKRQSVAFWCNPISGHATLYWYQQILGQGPKLLIQFQNNGVVDDSQLPKDRFSAERLKGVDSTLKIQPAKLEDSAVYLCASSAVTVNTEAFFGQGTRLTVV.

Written as DNA, the CDR3 is TGTGCCAGCAGCCGCCGGGGGATGAACACTGAAGCTTTCTTT. Translation gives CASSRRGMNTEAFF. The chain employs TRBV7-3 and TRBJ1-1; D might be TRBD1 (5 bases). The length of the CDR3 is 14 residues. The germline V gene has CDR1 SGHTA and CDR2 FQGTGA. The V gene lost 5 bases and the J gene lost 0 bases, with 10 bases spanning the gap.

The CDR3: CASSPNQANTEAFF. DNA of the CDR3: TGTGCCAGCTCACCAAACCAGGCGAACACTGAAGCTTTCTTT. V gene TRBV18 combines with J gene TRBJ1-1, with D unresolved. Per the germline V gene, CDR1 is KGHSH and CDR2 is LQKENI. Between the trimmed V and J ends, which lost 2 bases and 1 base, there was a span of 8 bases. This CDR3 has 14 amino acids.

V usage is TRBV6-1 and J usage is TRBJ2-4; D ambiguous. The germline gives CDR1 MNHNS, CDR2 SASEGT. V was cut by 4 bases and J by 7 bases, with 17 bases left in between. The CDR3 covers 15 residues. The DNA of the CDR3 is TGTGCCAGCAGTGCCGTCTTGGGGTTAATGAACATTCAGTACTTC. Translated: CASSAVLGLMNIQYF.

This clone came up once. DNA for the CDR3: TGTGCCAGCAGCGCAGCCGGGACTAGCGTTAATGAGCAGTTCTTC. It translates to CASSAAGTSVNEQFF. This chain joins TRBV9 and TRBJ2-1; 10 nucleotides match TRBD2. This CDR3 region has 15 residues. CDR1 is SGDLS and CDR2 is YYNGEE in the germline V gene. V shed 3 bases, J shed 7 bases, and the junction held 7 bases outside the gene matches.

The chain links TRBV6-1 to TRBJ1-5; weak D call: TRBD1 (6 bases). The germline V gene has CDR1 MNHNS and CDR2 SASEGT. With 4 bases removed from V and 6 bases from J, the gap between germline ends came to 16 bases. CDR3 length: 15 amino acids. The DNA for the CDR3 is TGTGCCAGCAGTGCATCGACAGGACGGATTCAGCCCCAGCATTTT. Translated, it gives CASSASTGRIQPQHF.